These T cell receptor beta chains were read from a single sample in a study of identical twins. One entry per CDR3 protein, called by TCRdb with MiXCR from the 5' RACE reads. The sample lists about 550,000 distinct CDR3 sequences; around 24% were seen once. The same data also contributed to another study, on yellow fever vaccine responses in identical twins.

The sample taken for sequencing was CD4+ T cells sorted from blood. The receptors were sampled from a woman aged 18 to 35 in good health. Each CDR3 is given with its conserved first and last residue.

>TRBV20-1|TRBJ2-1
CSASMGWERGNEQFF
>TRBV29-1|TRBJ2-5
CSVARGGAETQYF
>TRBV5-1|TRBJ2-1
CASSLAGTSRNEQFF
>TRBV19|TRBJ1-2
CASSSEQPFGYTF
>TRBV27|TRBJ2-7
CASSLSGAPTGHEQYF
>TRBV15|TRBJ2-1
CATSRGGSYNEQFF
>TRBV12-3/TRBV12-4|TRBJ2-4
CASSTWGSGLNIQYF
>TRBV5-5|TRBJ2-1
CASSGYSGTSYNEQFF
>TRBV2|TRBJ2-1
CASSEPARTEGSSYNEQFF
>TRBV24-1|TRBJ2-1
CATSDRTSGRSYNEQFF
>TRBV12-3/TRBV12-4|TRBJ2-6
CASRSLRGQGNSGANVLTF